Described below is a single T cell receptor (beta chain) sequence and its context. No antigen is known for it. The V segment lost 7 bases and the J segment 4 bases; nucleotides outside the gene matches: 13. The CDR3 spans 16 residues. Germline V CDR1 and CDR2: MNHGY, SAAAGT. TCRdb redid the calling of the reads with MiXCR, one entry per CDR3 protein. Of tens of thousands of distinct CDR3 sequences detected, roughly 20% appear once; the ten largest clones hold 55% to 65%. This sample was taken from a study of T cell repertoires in cytomegalovirus infection. The study, taken as a whole, reports: Adding up the frequency of public TCR beta families identified people who carried CMV plus the relevant HLA. HLA-C-restricted CMV-specific TCR beta clonotypes were dominant in the ex vivo response.

J is TRBJ2-1 and V is TRBV6-8, with 7 positions matching TRBD2. The source was CD8+ T cells from cultured PBMCs, collected from culture after CMV antigen stimulation. The origin of this receptor is a human donor in good health (CMV status not recorded). Some clones in this sample may be carry-over from other donors' samples. This CDR3 reads CASTGGNSGPYNEQFF. Here the CDR3 DNA reads TGTGCCAGCACCGGGGGGAATAGCGGACCATACAATGAGCAGTTCTTC.